The T cell receptor (beta chain) under discussion was sequenced for a study of T cells in women clearing cervical HPV infection. Study background: Case blood was drawn a median approximately 150 days after lesion detection.

On this clone itself: Its antigen is not known. The read ends 3 residues early relative to the CDR3; the germline J gene fills the gap.

The protocol was immunoSEQ multiplex PCR, while the TCRdb copy is restricted to in-frame clones and leaves out a portion. Recorded for this sample: tens of thousands of clones. Germline CDR1 is SGHRS and CDR2 is YFSETQ. This CDR3 has 16 residues. V trimming: 0 bases; J trimming: 3 bases; junction bases outside the gene matches: 6. Findings of the study overall: Richness differences could reflect unmeasured T-cell content per sample.

Prevalent HPV16 infections were excluded; only incident single HPV16 infections included. This receptor was obtained from a woman between 18 and 70 years old with a cervical HPV16 infection that either progressed to CIN3+ or cleared (not recorded which). Sequencing was done on a sample of blood buffy coat. The chain employs TRBV5-1 and TRBJ1-3, with 7 positions matching TRBD1. CDR3 residues: CASSLAETGNGNTIYF. The sequenced CDR3 bases are TGCGCCAGCAGCTTGGCCGAGACAGGGAATGGAAACACC. Full variable domain (remainder filled in from reference TRBV5-1 and TRBJ1-3): KAGVTQTPRYLIKTRGQQVTLSCSPISGHRSVSWYQQTPGQGLQFLFEYFSETQRNKGNFPGRFSGRQFSNSRSEMNVSTLELGDSALYLCASSLAETGNGNTIYFGEGSWLTVV.